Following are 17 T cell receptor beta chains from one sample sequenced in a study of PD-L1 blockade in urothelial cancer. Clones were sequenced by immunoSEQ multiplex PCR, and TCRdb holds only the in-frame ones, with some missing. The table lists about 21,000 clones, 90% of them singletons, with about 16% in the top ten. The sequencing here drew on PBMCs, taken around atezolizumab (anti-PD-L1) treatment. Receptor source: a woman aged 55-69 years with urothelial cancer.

The CDR3 coding sequence is TGTGCCAGCAGCCTCCGGGACACGAGCTCCTACAATGAGCAGTTCTTC. Encoded protein: CASSLRDTSSYNEQFF. The rearrangement links TRBV11-1 to TRBJ2-1; maybe TRBD1 (6 bases). Deletions cut 5 bases from V and 0 bases from J, with 14 bases between. Germline V lookup: CDR1 SGHAT, CDR2 FQDESV (reference sequence). This CDR3 region has 16 residues.

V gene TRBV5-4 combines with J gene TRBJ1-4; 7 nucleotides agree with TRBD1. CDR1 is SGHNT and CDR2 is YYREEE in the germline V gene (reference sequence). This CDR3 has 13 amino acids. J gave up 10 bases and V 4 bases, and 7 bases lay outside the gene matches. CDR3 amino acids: CASSLTGEAKLFF. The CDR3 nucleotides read TGTGCCAGCAGCCTTACAGGGGAGGCAAAACTGTTTTTT.

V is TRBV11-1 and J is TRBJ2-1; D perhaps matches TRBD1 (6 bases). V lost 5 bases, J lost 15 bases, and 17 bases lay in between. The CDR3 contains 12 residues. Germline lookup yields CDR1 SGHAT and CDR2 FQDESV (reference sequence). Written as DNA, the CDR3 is TGTGCCAGCAGCCAGAGACAGGCCCGGCCGTTCTTC. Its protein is CASSQRQARPFF.

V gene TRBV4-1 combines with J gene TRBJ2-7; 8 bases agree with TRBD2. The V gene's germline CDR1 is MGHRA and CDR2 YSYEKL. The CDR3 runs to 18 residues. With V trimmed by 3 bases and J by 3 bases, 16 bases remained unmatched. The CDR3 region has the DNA TGCGCCAGCAGCCACCTGGGACTAGGTGACGGGGCCTACTACGAGCAGTACTTC. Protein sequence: CASSHLGLGDGAYYEQYF.

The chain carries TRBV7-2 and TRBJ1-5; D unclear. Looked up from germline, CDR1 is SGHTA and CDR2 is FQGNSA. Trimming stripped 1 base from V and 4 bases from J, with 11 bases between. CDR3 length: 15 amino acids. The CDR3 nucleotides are TGTGCCAGCAGCTTAGTCGAGGGTTTTAATCAGCCCCAGCATTTT. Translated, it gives CASSLVEGFNQPQHF. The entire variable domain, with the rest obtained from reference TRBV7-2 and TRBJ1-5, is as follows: GAGVSQSPSNKVTEKGKDVELRCDPISGHTALYWYRQSLGQGLEFLIYFQGNSAPDKSGLPSDRFSAERTGGSVSTLTIQRTQQEDSAVYLCASSLVEGFNQPQHFGDGTRLSIL.

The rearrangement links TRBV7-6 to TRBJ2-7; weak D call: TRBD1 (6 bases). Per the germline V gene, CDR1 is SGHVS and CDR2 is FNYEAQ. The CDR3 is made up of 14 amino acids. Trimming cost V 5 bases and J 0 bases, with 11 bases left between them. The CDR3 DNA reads TGTGCCAGCAGCCCCCGGGACACCTCCTACGAGCAGTACTTC. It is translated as CASSPRDTSYEQYF. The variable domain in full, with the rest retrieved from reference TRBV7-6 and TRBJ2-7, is GAGVSQSPRYKVTKRGQDVALRCDPISGHVSLYWYRQALGQGPEFLTYFNYEAQQDKSGLPNDRFSAERPEGSISTLTIQRTEQRDSAMYRCASSPRDTSYEQYFGPGTRLTVT.

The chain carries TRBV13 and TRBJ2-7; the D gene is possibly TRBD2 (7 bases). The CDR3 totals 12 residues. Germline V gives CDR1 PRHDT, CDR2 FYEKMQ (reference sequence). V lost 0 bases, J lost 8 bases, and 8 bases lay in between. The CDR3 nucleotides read TGTGCCAGCAGCTTAGGGGGGGGGCAGCAGTACTTC. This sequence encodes CASSLGGGQQYF. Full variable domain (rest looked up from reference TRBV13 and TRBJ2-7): AAGVIQSPRHLIKEKRETATLKCYPIPRHDTVYWYQQGPGQDPQFLISFYEKMQSDKGSIPDRFSAQQFSDYHSELNMSSLELGDSALYFCASSLGGGQQYFGPGTRLTVT.

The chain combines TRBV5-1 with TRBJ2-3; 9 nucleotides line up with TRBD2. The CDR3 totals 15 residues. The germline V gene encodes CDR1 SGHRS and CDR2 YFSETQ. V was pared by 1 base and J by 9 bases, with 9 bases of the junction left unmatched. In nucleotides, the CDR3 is TGCGCCAGCAGCTTGATCGCTAGCGGGATGGAGACGCAGTATTTT. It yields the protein CASSLIASGMETQYF.

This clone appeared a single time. The CDR3 DNA is TGTGCCAGCAGCCGTAGCGGGAACCTCGGGTACGAGCAGTACTTC. It yields the protein CASSRSGNLGYEQYF. The chain joins TRBV5-4 to TRBJ2-7; 8 bases fit TRBD2. The CDR3 spans 15 residues. Germline CDR1 and CDR2: SGHNT and YYREEE (reference sequence). V was pared by 4 bases and J by 4 bases, with 10 bases of the junction left unmatched.

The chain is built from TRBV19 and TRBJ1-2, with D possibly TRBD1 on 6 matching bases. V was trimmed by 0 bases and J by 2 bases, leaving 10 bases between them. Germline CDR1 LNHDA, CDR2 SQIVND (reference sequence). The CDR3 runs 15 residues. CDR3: CASSIDAGANYGYTF. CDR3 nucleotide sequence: TGTGCCAGTAGTATAGATGCGGGGGCGAACTATGGCTACACCTTC. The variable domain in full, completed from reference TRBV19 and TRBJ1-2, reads DGGITQSPKYLFRKEGQNVTLSCEQNLNHDAMYWYRQDPGQGLRLIYYSQIVNDFQKGDIAEGYSVSREKKESFPLTVTSAQKNPTAFYLCASSIDAGANYGYTFGSGTRLTVV.

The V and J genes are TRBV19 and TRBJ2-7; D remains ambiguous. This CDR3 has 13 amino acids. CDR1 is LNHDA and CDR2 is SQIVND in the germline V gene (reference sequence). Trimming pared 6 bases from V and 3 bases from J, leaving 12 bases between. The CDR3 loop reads CASSASPNYEQYF. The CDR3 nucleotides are TGTGCCAGTAGCGCTTCCCCTAACTACGAGCAGTACTTC.

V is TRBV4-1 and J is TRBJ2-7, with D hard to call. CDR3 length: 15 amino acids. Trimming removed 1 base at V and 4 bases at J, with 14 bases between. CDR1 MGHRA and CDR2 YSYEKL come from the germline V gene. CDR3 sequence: CASSQGERRLYEQYF. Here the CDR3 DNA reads TGCGCCAGCAGCCAAGGCGAGCGTCGCCTTTACGAGCAGTACTTC.

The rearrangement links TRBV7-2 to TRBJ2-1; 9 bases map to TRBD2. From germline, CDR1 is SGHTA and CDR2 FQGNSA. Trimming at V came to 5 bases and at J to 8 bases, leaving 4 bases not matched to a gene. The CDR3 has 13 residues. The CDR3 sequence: CASSTGLADEQFF. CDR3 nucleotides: TGTGCCAGCAGCACGGGACTAGCTGATGAGCAGTTCTTC.

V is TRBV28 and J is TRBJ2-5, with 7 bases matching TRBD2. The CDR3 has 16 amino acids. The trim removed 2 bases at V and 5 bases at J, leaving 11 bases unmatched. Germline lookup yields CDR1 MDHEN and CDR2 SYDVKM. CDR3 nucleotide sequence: TGTGCCAGCAGTTTAGGCGGGAGCGTAAAAGGGGAGACCCAGTACTTC. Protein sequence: CASSLGGSVKGETQYF. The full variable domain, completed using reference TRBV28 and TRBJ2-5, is DVKVTQSSRYLVKRTGEKVFLECVQDMDHENMFWYRQDPGLGLRLIYFSYDVKMKEKGDIPEGYSVSREKKERFSLILESASTNQTSMYLCASSLGGSVKGETQYFGPGTRLLVL.

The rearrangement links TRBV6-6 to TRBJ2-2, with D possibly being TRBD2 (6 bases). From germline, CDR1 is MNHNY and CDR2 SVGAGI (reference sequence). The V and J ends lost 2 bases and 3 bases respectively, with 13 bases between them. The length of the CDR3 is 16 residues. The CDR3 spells CASSYGERRDTGELFF. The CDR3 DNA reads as TGTGCCAGCAGTTACGGGGAGCGGAGGGACACCGGGGAGCTGTTTTTT.

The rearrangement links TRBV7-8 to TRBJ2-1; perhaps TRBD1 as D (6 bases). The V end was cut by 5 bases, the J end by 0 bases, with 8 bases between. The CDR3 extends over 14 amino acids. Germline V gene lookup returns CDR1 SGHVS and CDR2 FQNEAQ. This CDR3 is CASSPDSSYNEQFF. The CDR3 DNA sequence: TGTGCCAGCAGCCCGGACAGCTCCTACAATGAGCAGTTCTTC.

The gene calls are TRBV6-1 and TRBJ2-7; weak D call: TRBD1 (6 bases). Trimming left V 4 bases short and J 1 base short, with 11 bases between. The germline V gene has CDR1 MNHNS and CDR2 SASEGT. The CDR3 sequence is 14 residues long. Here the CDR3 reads CASSGGTLSYEQYF. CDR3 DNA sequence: TGTGCCAGCAGTGGAGGGACATTATCCTACGAGCAGTACTTC.